This is a list of T cell receptor beta chains from one sample in a study of T cells in Graves' hyperthyroidism and ophthalmopathy. TCRdb passed the multiplex PCR reads through MiXCR, listing each CDR3 protein once. The sample contains about 360,000 distinct CDR3 sequences, roughly 13% of which appear only once. The sequenced material came from blood. The receptors come from a woman under 30 with Graves' hyperthyroidism. Both conserved end residues are part of each CDR3. A D gene is named only where the DNA matches it firmly. Clone sizes are given selectively: once, few, many, or a class where the clone is expanded.

d_gene,j_gene,abundance,v_gene,CDR3nt,CDR3aa
TRBD1,TRBJ2-5,.,TRBV6-2/TRBV6-3,TGTGCCAGCAGTACCGACAGGGCCGTAGAGACCCAGTACTTC,CASSTDRAVETQYF
TRBD1,TRBJ1-2,many,TRBV12-3/TRBV12-4,TGTGCCAGCAGTCCTAGGACAGGGGCCTCTGGAGGCTACACCTTC,CASSPRTGASGGYTF
.,TRBJ2-1,many,TRBV9,TGTGCCAGCAGCCCTAAAGGTGTCTTCCCCTCCTACAATGAGCAGTTCTTC,CASSPKGVFPSYNEQFF
.,TRBJ2-5,many,TRBV6-2/TRBV6-3,TGTGCCACCATCCCCCACCTGACAGGCCAAGAGACCCAGTACTTC,CATIPHLTGQETQYF
.,TRBJ2-2,.,TRBV5-1,TGCGCCAGCAGCTTAGCACCTAGCGAGAACACCGGGGAGCTGTTTTTT,CASSLAPSENTGELFF
.,TRBJ1-2,few,TRBV20-1,TGCAGTGCGGGACCCTTCATGTATGGCTACACCTTC,CSAGPFMYGYTF
TRBD2,TRBJ2-1,.,TRBV19,TGTGCCAGTAGCACCGAGGGACTAGAAGGGAATGAGCAGTTCTTC,CASSTEGLEGNEQFF
.,TRBJ2-3,few,TRBV19,TGTGCCAGTAGTATATCACAGGCCACAGATACGCAGTATTTT,CASSISQATDTQYF
TRBD1,TRBJ1-1,.,TRBV5-6,TGTGCCAGCAGCTTGGGGAGGGGGCCGGCTTTCTTT,CASSLGRGPAFF
.,TRBJ2-3,.,TRBV27,TGTGCCAGCAGTTTATCGATAAGGGGGGCAGATACGCAGTATTTT,CASSLSIRGADTQYF
.,TRBJ1-6,.,TRBV6-4,TGTGCCAGCAGTGAACAGGGTAACTCACCCCTCCACTTT,CASSEQGNSPLHF
.,TRBJ1-2,many,TRBV6-2/TRBV6-3,TGTGCCAGCAGCCCACCGGACAGTCTCTATGGCTACACCTTC,CASSPPDSLYGYTF
.,TRBJ2-7,few,TRBV15,TGTGCCACCAGCAGACAAAGGGGGGCTGGGTACGAGCAGTACTTC,CATSRQRGAGYEQYF
.,TRBJ2-1,many,TRBV11-2,TGTGCCAGCAGCTTAGACTCCTACAATGAGCAGTTCTTC,CASSLDSYNEQFF
TRBD1,TRBJ1-5,many,TRBV28,TGTGCCAGCAGTTTCCGGACAGGGGTGAGCAATCAGCCCCAGCATTTT,CASSFRTGVSNQPQHF
TRBD1,TRBJ1-5,many,TRBV3-1,TGTGCCAGCAGCCCAACACCAGGACAGGGGTCGAGTCAGCCCCAGCATTTT,CASSPTPGQGSSQPQHF
.,TRBJ2-1,many,TRBV6-2/TRBV6-3,TGTGCCAGCAGCCCTTTCGGGCTCGTCTCCTACAATGAGCAGTTCTTC,CASSPFGLVSYNEQFF
TRBD1,TRBJ1-1,many,TRBV18,TGTGCCAGCTCACCGCCGGGACAGATGGAAATGAACACTGAAGCTTTCTTT,CASSPPGQMEMNTEAFF
TRBD1,TRBJ1-5,many,TRBV12-5,TGTGCTAGCCGGACAGGAGCCGGCAATCAGCCCCAGCATTTT,CASRTGAGNQPQHF
TRBD1,TRBJ2-7,few,TRBV14,TGTGCCAGCAGCGATCTGACAGGGGGCTACGAGCAGTACTTC,CASSDLTGGYEQYF
TRBD1,TRBJ1-1,many,TRBV5-1,TGCGCCAGCAGCTTGGCACGGGACAGGCGGAACACTGAAGCTTTCTTT,CASSLARDRRNTEAFF
TRBD1,TRBJ1-5,many,TRBV20-1,TGCAGTGCTAGAGACCTCACTCCTTCCGGGACAGGGGATACTCAGCCCCAGCATTTT,CSARDLTPSGTGDTQPQHF
TRBD2,TRBJ2-1,many,TRBV7-3,TGTGCCAGCAGCCTAGGGCCTGGACTAGCGGGAGATGAGCAGTTCTTC,CASSLGPGLAGDEQFF
TRBD1,TRBJ1-6,many,TRBV20-1,TGCAGTGCTAGTTGGGAGGGACAGATTAATTCACCCCTCCACTTT,CSASWEGQINSPLHF